The 6 T cell receptor beta chains given below trace back to one sample, sequenced in a study of blood T cells in healthy people across ages. It was with a sample-barcoded 5' primer and a J-beta primer mix that a second PCR of roughly 6 to 11 cycles was run. Each CDR3 protein is one row after TCRdb ran MiXCR on the 5' RACE reads. Here the sample spans roughly 800,000 distinct CDR3 sequences, about 62% being singletons. The specimen was blood. Receptor source: a young man in good health.

The chain couples TRBV10-3 to TRBJ2-3; TRBD2 agrees at 8 bases. The length of the CDR3 is 18 residues. Trimming took 5 bases from V and 3 from J; bases not matched to a gene: 16. Looked up from germline, CDR1 is ENHRY and CDR2 is SYGVKD. The CDR3 bases are TGTGCCATCAGTAAGCCGGCGACGGGGGGGGTCGGAACAGATACGCAGTATTTT. Amino acids: CAISKPATGGVGTDTQYF.

The chain recombines TRBV29-1 with TRBJ2-7, with a possible D match to TRBD2 (7 bases). Per germline, CDR1 SQVTM and CDR2 ANQGSEA. V lost 4 bases to trimming and J lost 4 bases, with 14 bases between them. The CDR3 loop spans 13 amino acids. The CDR3 DNA reads TGCAGCGTTGTGGCGGGGGCAGGTTACGAGCAGTACTTC. It translates to CSVVAGAGYEQYF.

The chain uses TRBV4-3 and TRBJ2-5; possibly TRBD2 for D (6 bases). Trimming left V 1 base short and J 4 bases short, with 13 bases between. The CDR3 totals 15 residues. Per germline, CDR1 LGHNA and CDR2 YSLEER. CDR3 bases: TGCGCCAGCAGCCAAGGAACTGGCGGGATAGAGACCCAGTACTTC. Its translation: CASSQGTGGIETQYF.

The chain is built from TRBV29-1 and TRBJ2-5; no clear D. Germline V gene data show CDR1 as SQVTM and CDR2 as ANQGSEA. V was trimmed by 7 bases and J by 11 bases, leaving 23 bases between them. CDR3 length equals 13 residues. The CDR3 coding sequence is TGCAGCGGGGAAAGAACCCAGTACAATGAGCAGTACTTC. Its translation: CSGERTQYNEQYF. The entire variable domain, with the rest obtained from reference TRBV29-1 and TRBJ2-5, is as follows: SAVISQKPSRDICQRGTSLTIQCQVDSQVTMMFWYRQQPGQSLTLIATANQGSEATYESGFVIDKFPISRPNLTFSTLTVSNMSPEDSSIYLCSGERTQYNEQYFGPGTRLLVL.

The V and J genes are TRBV28 and TRBJ2-1; D is tentatively TRBD1 or TRBD2 (6 bases each). The CDR3 totals 12 residues. V was shortened by 10 bases and J by 3 bases, with 10 bases between the two germline ends. Per the germline V gene, CDR1 is MDHEN and CDR2 is SYDVKM. This CDR3 is CATGEVYNEQFF. The CDR3 DNA is TGTGCCACAGGGGAGGTCTACAATGAGCAGTTCTTC.

V is TRBV4-3 and J is TRBJ2-1, with 7 bases identical to TRBD2. CDR1 is LGHNA and CDR2 is YSLEER in the germline V gene. J was trimmed by 6 bases and V by 1 base; bases with no gene match: 9. The CDR3 loop spans 16 amino acids. As DNA, the CDR3 is TGCGCCAGCAGCCAAGGTGTACTAGCGCAGATCAATGAGCAGTTCTTC. As protein: CASSQGVLAQINEQFF.